This T cell receptor beta chain was sequenced for a study of blood T cell repertoires in COVID-19. Overall study: Acute and convalescent COVID-19 samples came from the United States, Italy and Spain.

Recruited during active infection, patients (from Seattle) were subsequently followed longitudinally. The length of the CDR3 is 14 residues. Trimming removed 2 bases from V and 2 bases from J, with 7 bases in between. In germline, CDR1 is SGHTA, CDR2 FQGNSA. Original handling: Reference gene primer amplification gave estimated nucleated cell counts. The table came from immunoSEQ multiplex PCR; TCRdb's copy has only in-frame clones and leaves some out. V and J calls and clone size come straight from that table; D and trimming were deduced from the DNA. Of some 220,000 clones detected, about 81% appear once; the ten largest clones hold 5.2%. This clone was counted a few times.

The sequenced sample consisted of peripheral blood. The TCR comes from a woman between 65 and 79 years old with COVID-19, enrolled during active disease. The chain links TRBV7-2 to TRBJ1-5; D gene unclear. The CDR3 region has the DNA TGTGCCAGCAGCTTAACTCTTGGCAATCAGCCCCAGCATTTT. It codes for CASSLTLGNQPQHF.